Shown below are 21 T cell receptor beta chains from a single sample sequenced in a study of cytomegalovirus exposure and HLA in healthy donors. Profiled with immunoSEQ multiplex PCR; TCRdb holds only in-frame clones, not every one. This table has under 150,000 clones, around nine tenths appearing once. Sequenced sample: PBMCs. The source is a man between 18 and 29 years old in good health and CMV-seropositive.

This chain connects TRBV6-1 to TRBJ2-1, with D maybe TRBD2 (6 bases). Germline CDR1 reads MNHNS; CDR2 reads SASEGT. This CDR3 is built from 15 residues. Trimming pared 10 bases from V and 3 bases from J, leaving 19 bases between. CDR3 region: CATFSGSSVYNEQFF. CDR3 nucleotide sequence: TGTGCCACCTTTTCCGGGAGTAGTGTCTACAATGAGCAGTTCTTC.

The rearrangement joins TRBV28 to TRBJ1-4; the match to TRBD1 covers 8 bases. Germline assignment: CDR1 MDHEN and CDR2 SYDVKM. V lost 6 bases, J lost 10 bases, and 10 bases stayed unmatched. CDR3 length: 14 amino acids. CDR3 region: CASRAGGTGRKLFF. DNA of the CDR3: TGTGCCAGCAGGGCAGGGGGCACGGGGCGAAAACTGTTTTTT.

This chain connects TRBV6-5 to TRBJ2-3; maybe TRBD2 (6 bases). The germline V and J ends were trimmed by 1 base and 4 bases, with 12 bases remaining between them. CDR3 length: 15 amino acids. The germline CDR1 and CDR2 sequences are MNHEY and SVGAGI. CDR3 in DNA: TGTGCCAGCAGTTACTTTGGGCGCGGGGCAGATACGCAGTATTTT. It encodes CASSYFGRGADTQYF.

The rearrangement uses TRBV4-1 and TRBJ1-5, with 8 bases fitting TRBD1. V trimming: 4 bases; J trimming: 4 bases; junction bases outside the gene matches: 3. The CDR3 contains 14 residues. In germline, CDR1 is MGHRA, CDR2 YSYEKL. CDR3 DNA: TGCGCCAGCAGCCGGACAGGGAGGAATCAGCCCCAGCATTTT. Its protein is CASSRTGRNQPQHF.

This clone was seen just once. The chain combines TRBV30 with TRBJ1-1; D call uncertain. Trimming pared 0 bases from V and 6 bases from J, leaving 8 bases between. The length of the CDR3 is 12 residues. Germline assignment: CDR1 GTSNPN and CDR2 SVGIG (reference sequence). DNA for the CDR3: TGTGCCTGGAGTGTTTGGCGGGCTGAAGCTTTCTTT. Translating gives CAWSVWRAEAFF. Full variable domain (remainder filled in from reference TRBV30 and TRBJ1-1): SQTIHQWPATLVQPVGSPLSLECTVEGTSNPNLYWYRQAAGRGLQLLFYSVGIGQISSEVPQNLSASRPQDRQFILSSKKLLLSDSGFYLCAWSVWRAEAFFGQGTRLTVV.

The V and J genes are TRBV5-1 and TRBJ2-2; weak D call: TRBD2 (5 bases). Germline lookup yields CDR1 SGHRS and CDR2 YFSETQ. The V end lost 2 bases, the J end lost 2 bases, and 10 bases lay between the germline ends. The CDR3 extends over 15 amino acids. The CDR3 coding sequence is TGCGCCAGCAGCTTTCAAGGAGGTAACACCGGGGAGCTGTTTTTT. Protein sequence: CASSFQGGNTGELFF. Full variable domain (remainder filled in from reference TRBV5-1 and TRBJ2-2): KAGVTQTPRYLIKTRGQQVTLSCSPISGHRSVSWYQQTPGQGLQFLFEYFSETQRNKGNFPGRFSGRQFSNSRSEMNVSTLELGDSALYLCASSFQGGNTGELFFGEGSRLTVL.

The CDR3 DNA reads as TGTGCCAGCAGCTCGCGTGCGGTGGAGCACCAAGAGACCCAGTACTTC. As protein: CASSSRAVEHQETQYF. The chain joins TRBV5-5 to TRBJ2-5; the D is unclear. This CDR3 comprises 16 residues. V dropped 3 bases and J dropped 0 bases, with 15 bases sitting between them. Germline lookup yields CDR1 SGHKS and CDR2 YYEKEE (reference sequence).

This rearrangement joins TRBV5-1 to TRBJ1-4; D perhaps matches TRBD1 (6 bases). Germline V gives CDR1 SGHRS, CDR2 YFSETQ. Trimming removed 0 bases from V and 5 bases from J, with 14 bases in between. CDR3 length: 16 amino acids. This CDR3 reads CASSLGWTAGNEKLFF. The CDR3 coding sequence is TGCGCCAGCAGCTTGGGTTGGACAGCAGGGAATGAAAAACTGTTTTTT.

The V and J genes are TRBV29-1 and TRBJ2-7; 7 positions agree with TRBD2. Per the germline V gene, CDR1 is SQVTM and CDR2 is ANQGSEA. This CDR3 is built from 12 residues. The CDR3 reads CTDGGLPYEQYF. In nucleotides, the CDR3 is TGCACCGACGGGGGGTTACCCTACGAGCAGTACTTC.

The chain uses TRBV9 and TRBJ1-4, with a possible D match to TRBD1 (5 bases). The CDR3 is 12 residues long. The V end was cut by 2 bases, the J end by 10 bases, with 9 bases between. Germline values: CDR1 SGDLS, CDR2 YYNGEE. CDR3 in DNA: TGTGCCAGCAGCGTCGCCGGGGGAAAACTGTTTTTT. Its protein is CASSVAGGKLFF.

The CDR3 protein is CASSGYTEAFF. CDR3 bases: TGTGCCAGCAGTGGTTATACTGAAGCTTTCTTT. This chain links TRBV2 with TRBJ1-1; D uncertain. The CDR3 extends over 11 amino acids. V was clipped by 4 bases and J by 5 bases, with 5 bases between them. CDR1 SNHLY and CDR2 FYNNEI come from the germline V gene.

The rearrangement links TRBV10-3 to TRBJ2-7; 7 bases agree with TRBD1. The CDR3 has 15 amino acids. The V gene's germline CDR1 is ENHRY and CDR2 SYGVKD. The ends lost 6 bases at V and 3 bases at J; junction bases unmatched: 11. CDR3 region: CAISDLGDRYYEQYF. The DNA for the CDR3 is TGTGCCATCAGCGACCTAGGGGACAGATACTACGAGCAGTACTTC.

The chain has TRBV2 and TRBJ2-7; 9 bases map to TRBD1. V lost 6 bases and J lost 4; bases outside the gene matches: 4. The CDR3 has 13 residues. Germline V gene data show CDR1 as SNHLY and CDR2 as FYNNEI. CDR3: CASREGQGYEQYF. The CDR3 DNA follows: TGTGCCAGCAGAGAGGGACAGGGTTACGAGCAGTACTTC.

The chain combines TRBV5-1 with TRBJ2-1; TRBD2 matches at 8 bases. The CDR3 covers 14 residues. Germline V gene data show CDR1 as SGHRS and CDR2 as YFSETQ. V lost 6 bases and J lost 8; bases outside the gene matches: 10. CDR3: CASTGAGVFDEQFF. In DNA form, the CDR3 reads TGCGCCAGCACTGGAGCGGGAGTTTTCGATGAGCAGTTCTTC. Filled out from reference TRBV5-1 and TRBJ2-1, the complete variable domain reads KAGVTQTPRYLIKTRGQQVTLSCSPISGHRSVSWYQQTPGQGLQFLFEYFSETQRNKGNFPGRFSGRQFSNSRSEMNVSTLELGDSALYLCASTGAGVFDEQFFGPGTRLTVL.

This clone is a singleton in its sample. V is TRBV18 and J is TRBJ2-7; TRBD1 is a possible D gene (7 bases). The V gene's germline CDR1 is KGHSH and CDR2 LQKENI. The germline V and J ends were trimmed by 2 bases and 7 bases, with 12 bases remaining between them. This CDR3 has 13 residues. CDR3 nucleotide sequence: TGTGCCAGCTCACCAGGAGGGGGCAAAGAGCAGTACTTC. It is translated as CASSPGGGKEQYF.

V and J are TRBV7-2 and TRBJ1-5, with D perhaps TRBD1 (6 bases). The V end was cut by 5 bases, the J end by 6 bases, with 8 bases between. Germline CDR1 and CDR2: SGHTA and FQGNSA. The length of the CDR3 is 12 residues. The CDR3 region is CASSLDSQPQHF. CDR3 nucleotides: TGTGCCAGCAGCCTGGACAGTCAGCCCCAGCATTTT.

CDR3 DNA sequence: TGTGCCACCAGCAGAGATGGGGGGAGGCAGCCCCAGCATTTT. Translated, it gives CATSRDGGRQPQHF. The V gene is TRBV15, the J gene TRBJ1-5; the D gene is possibly TRBD1 (5 bases). The germline V gene has CDR1 LNHNV and CDR2 YYDKDF (reference sequence). Trimming cost V 0 bases and J 7 bases, with 10 bases left between them. The CDR3 has 14 residues. The whole variable domain, remainder taken from reference TRBV15 and TRBJ1-5, is DAMVIQNPRYQVTQFGKPVTLSCSQTLNHNVMYWYQQKSSQAPKLLFHYYDKDFNNEADTPDNFQSRRPNTSFCFLDIRSPGLGDTAMYLCATSRDGGRQPQHFGDGTRLSIL.

The chain carries TRBV5-1 and TRBJ1-2; 7 bases align to TRBD1. CDR1 SGHRS and CDR2 YFSETQ come from the germline V gene. V lost 0 bases, J lost 6 bases, and 8 bases stayed unmatched. The CDR3 is made up of 15 amino acids. The CDR3 coding sequence is TGCGCCAGCAGCTTGGCCCAGGGGGTCGGGAATGGCTACACCTTC. Its protein is CASSLAQGVGNGYTF. The full variable domain, completed using reference TRBV5-1 and TRBJ1-2, is KAGVTQTPRYLIKTRGQQVTLSCSPISGHRSVSWYQQTPGQGLQFLFEYFSETQRNKGNFPGRFSGRQFSNSRSEMNVSTLELGDSALYLCASSLAQGVGNGYTFGSGTRLTVV.

The rearrangement uses TRBV7-8 and TRBJ1-1; 9 nucleotides match TRBD1. V gave up 4 bases and J gave up 11 bases; unmatched junction bases: 8. CDR1 is SGHVS and CDR2 is FQNEAQ in the germline V gene. This CDR3 has 13 amino acids. CDR3 residues: CASSSQQGASAFF. The CDR3 region has the DNA TGTGCCAGCAGCTCCCAACAGGGGGCGTCGGCTTTCTTT.

V usage is TRBV27 and J usage is TRBJ1-6; 7 bases are shared with TRBD1. Germline loops: CDR1 MNHEY, CDR2 SMNVEV (reference sequence). With 4 bases clipped from V and 10 bases from J, the junction kept 16 bases outside the gene matches. CDR3 size: 17 residues. The CDR3 reads CASSSLHRGLRQSPLHF. CDR3 nucleotide sequence: TGTGCCAGCAGTTCCTTACACAGGGGCCTAAGGCAATCACCCCTCCACTTT.

In its sample, this clone was seen once. The chain has TRBV9 and TRBJ2-7; TRBD1 agrees at 8 bases. CDR1 SGDLS and CDR2 YYNGEE come from the germline V gene. V lost 4 bases and J lost 6; bases outside the gene matches: 12. CDR3 length: 15 residues. The CDR3 bases are TGTGCCAGCAGCCCCCTAGGCAGGGGGCCGTCCGAGCAGTACTTC. This sequence encodes CASSPLGRGPSEQYF.